A selection of T cell receptor beta chains follows, all from one sample in a study of blood T cell repertoires in COVID-19. Only in-frame clones appear in the TCRdb table, and some are missing; sequencing was by immunoSEQ multiplex PCR. Of approximately 180,000 clones listed, 60% to 80% are singletons. Source material: peripheral blood. Every receptor here comes from a woman in her sixties or seventies with acute or convalescent COVID-19. Each CDR3 is given without its conserved first and last residue.

>TRBV10-2|TRBJ2-1
ASSRGGEQF
>TRBV5-4|TRBJ2-3
ASSLYPNTQY
>TRBV6-1|TRBJ1-2
ASSEFGTGGNYGYT
>TRBV19|TRBJ1-2
ASSPAIRDRGGYT
>TRBV5-5|TRBJ1-4
ASSFVQGSVEKLF
>TRBV7-2|TRBJ2-3
ATASTDTQY
>TRBV7-9|TRBJ2-5
ASSLARSQETQY
>TRBV20-1|TRBJ2-7
SASGQSAEQY
>TRBV2|TRBJ2-5
ASSELTGRQETQY
>TRBV18|TRBJ2-7
ASSPAPGSPIEEQY
>TRBV9|TRBJ2-1
ASSPTGTNTYNEQF
>TRBV4-1|TRBJ1-4
ASSHHRGLGEKLF
>TRBV7-2|TRBJ2-1
ASSLVQLTNNEQF
>TRBV7-9|TRBJ1-1
ASSFQGNTEAF
>TRBV12-3/TRBV12-4|TRBJ1-5
ASSLYMGRRH
>TRBV5-4|TRBJ2-5
ASSIGGMEETQY
>TRBV6-5|TRBJ1-1
ASTKGFRRGSEAF
>TRBV5-1|TRBJ1-4
ASSLSGQANEKLF
>TRBV11-3|TRBJ1-1
ASSQRGGYTEAF
>TRBV10-3|TRBJ2-5
AISEASEETQY
>TRBV7-3|TRBJ2-1
ASSSGLGNEQF
>TRBV20-1|TRBJ2-2
SASRQVNTGELF
>TRBV7-2|TRBJ2-1
ASSLAGTSQEQF
>TRBV7-2|TRBJ2-7
ASSLGALRDQY
>TRBV9|TRBJ2-1
ASSSRSLAGGQF
>TRBV9|TRBJ2-2
ASSPGGGTGELF
>TRBV27|TRBJ1-1
ASSLLKGSEAF
>TRBV19|TRBJ2-1
ASSIDREQYNEQF
>TRBV4-1|TRBJ1-1
ASSPTRRDGDTEAF
>TRBV3-1/TRBV3-2|TRBJ1-1
ASGEGGAAF
>TRBV19|TRBJ1-4
ATGKKGGGATNEKLF
>TRBV7-3|TRBJ2-3
ASSSGLAADTQY
>TRBV11-3|TRBJ2-3
ASSSRTGLQGTDTQY
>TRBV5-8|TRBJ2-1
ASSPSYNEQF
>TRBV5-6|TRBJ2-7
ASSRDRSFYEQY
>TRBV5-4|TRBJ1-3
ASSFFSGNTIY
>TRBV9|TRBJ2-1
ASSVRLAGVSGEQF
>TRBV5-4|TRBJ2-1
ASSFAGYNEQF
>TRBV27|TRBJ1-6
ASSNRAGLYNSPLH
>TRBV24-1|TRBJ2-7
ATSRGGTGVYEQY
>TRBV18|TRBJ2-1
ASSESAGGRNEQF
>TRBV6-5|TRBJ2-5
ASRGQGRETQY
>TRBV5-1|TRBJ2-7
ASSSMTYHEQY
>TRBV11-1|TRBJ2-7
ASSATSYEQY
>TRBV6-5|TRBJ1-1
ASSLSTEAF
>TRBV27|TRBJ1-2
ASSLRGGIFPNT
>TRBV5-1|TRBJ1-6
ASSRTGLEDSPLH
>TRBV7-9|TRBJ2-7
ASSLTQAYEQY
>TRBV12-3/TRBV12-4|TRBJ1-3
ASSLRSGNTIY
>TRBV5-8|TRBJ2-7
ASSWGDNYEQY
>TRBV6-5|TRBJ2-1
ASSSSGLVREQF
>TRBV7-3|TRBJ2-2
ASSLQGAELPTGELF
>TRBV10-3|TRBJ1-1
AISDQAQLNTEAF
>TRBV29-1|TRBJ1-2
KVREQGDYGYT
>TRBV20-1|TRBJ2-3
SASLAGDGTDTQY
>TRBV10-3|TRBJ1-1
ATKTGLRDTEAF
>TRBV7-8|TRBJ2-1
ASSLLGGPSSYNEQF
>TRBV4-1|TRBJ1-2
ASSHPPTGLKDGYT
>TRBV10-1|TRBJ2-1
ASSESNLSPNEQF
>TRBV29-1|TRBJ2-7
SGSTDYEQY